One and the same sample provided the 31 T cell receptor beta chains below, sequenced in a study of cytomegalovirus exposure and HLA in healthy donors. Use of 60 Vbeta and 13 Jbeta primers characterized the PCR. Data came from immunoSEQ multiplex PCR; TCRdb stores just in-frame clones and leaves some out. The sample holds about 87,000 clones. Source material: PBMCs. The source of these receptors is a man aged 45-60 years in good health and CMV-seropositive.

The chain carries TRBV2 and TRBJ1-1; D is unresolved. CDR3 length: 13 residues. Deletions cut 3 bases from V and 1 base from J, with 6 bases between. Germline CDR1 is SNHLY and CDR2 is FYNNEI. The CDR3: CASSEWQNTEAFF. The CDR3 DNA reads TGTGCCAGCAGTGAGTGGCAGAACACTGAAGCTTTCTTT.

The rearrangement links TRBV19 to TRBJ2-7, with D tentatively TRBD1 (6 bases). In germline, CDR1 is LNHDA, CDR2 SQIVND (reference sequence). Trimming removed 5 bases at V and 7 bases at J, with 15 bases between. The CDR3 sequence is 13 residues long. The CDR3 DNA follows: TGTGCCAGTAGTGGCCGGGACACCCTGGAGCAGTACGTC. It encodes CASSGRDTLEQYV.

The V call is TRBV7-9, the J call TRBJ2-7, with TRBD2 matching over 8 bases. V dropped 2 bases and J dropped 1; count of bases not matched to a gene: 16. Germline V lookup: CDR1 SEHNR, CDR2 FQNEAQ (reference sequence). The CDR3 sequence is 19 residues long. CDR3 DNA: TGTGCCAGCAGCTTATCTCCTACCGGTAGCGGGGCTACTTCCTACGAGCAGTACTTC. Protein product: CASSLSPTGSGATSYEQYF. The whole variable domain, remainder taken from reference TRBV7-9 and TRBJ2-7, is DTGVSQNPRHKITKRGQNVTFRCDPISEHNRLYWYRQTLGQGPEFLTYFQNEAQLEKSRLLSDRFSAERPKGSFSTLEIQRTEQGDSAMYLCASSLSPTGSGATSYEQYFGPGTRLTVT.

The chain couples TRBV27 to TRBJ2-1; 14 nucleotides match TRBD2. Germline lookup yields CDR1 MNHEY and CDR2 SMNVEV (reference sequence). The CDR3 covers 18 residues. The V gene end was trimmed by 2 bases and the J gene end by 12 bases; junction bases not matched to a gene: 15. The CDR3 bases are TGTGCCAGCAGTTTAGGGCGACTAGCGGGAGGGCCTACGGGTGTGCAGTTCTTC. It codes for CASSLGRLAGGPTGVQFF.

V usage is TRBV30 and J usage is TRBJ1-1; D is ambiguous. Per germline, CDR1 GTSNPN and CDR2 SVGIG (reference sequence). The V end lost 6 bases, the J end lost 1 base, and 12 bases lay between the germline ends. The CDR3 is 13 residues long. In nucleotides, the CDR3 is TGTGCCTGCCCTAGAACTGCGAACACTGAAGCTTTCTTT. It specifies CACPRTANTEAFF.

The rearrangement joins TRBV4-2 to TRBJ1-5, with 9 bases identical to TRBD1. This CDR3 spans 17 amino acids. CDR1 and CDR2 from the germline V gene are LGHNA and YNFKEQ. The V segment lost 3 bases and the J segment 2 bases; nucleotides outside the gene matches: 8. The CDR3 reads CASSHLPGQGGNQPQHF. In nucleotides, the CDR3 is TGTGCCAGCAGCCACCTACCGGGACAGGGAGGCAATCAGCCCCAGCATTTT.

With respect to this clone: The sample carries other DNA sequences with the same CDR3. The chain uses TRBV5-1 and TRBJ2-1; 10 bases align to TRBD2. This CDR3 region has 17 residues. CDR1 is SGHRS, CDR2 YFSETQ, per germline. The V segment lost 0 bases and the J segment 1 base; nucleotides outside the gene matches: 4. The CDR3: CASSLEASGSSYNEQFF. The CDR3 DNA sequence: TGCGCCAGCAGCTTGGAGGCTAGCGGGAGTTCCTACAATGAGCAGTTCTTC.

The CDR3 nucleotides are TGTGCCAGCTCACCACTGGCTAGCCGAACCTACGAGCAGTACTTC. Protein product: CASSPLASRTYEQYF. The chain couples TRBV18 to TRBJ2-7, with D perhaps TRBD2 (5 bases). V was pared by 1 base and J by 2 bases, with 12 bases between. The CDR3 totals 15 residues. Per germline, CDR1 KGHSH and CDR2 LQKENI. Supplemented by reference TRBV18 and TRBJ2-7, the full variable domain reads NAGVMQNPRHLVRRRGQEARLRCSPMKGHSHVYWYRQLPEEGLKFMVYLQKENIIDESGMPKERFSAEFPKEGPSILRIQQVVRGDSAAYFCASSPLASRTYEQYFGPGTRLTVT.

The gene calls are TRBV5-1 and TRBJ1-3; 9 bases line up with TRBD1. CDR3 length: 15 amino acids. Trimming cost V 4 bases and J 4 bases; bases outside gene matches: 6. CDR1 and CDR2 from the germline V gene are SGHRS and YFSETQ. The CDR3 region is CASSPRTGAGNTIYF. CDR3 in DNA: TGCGCCAGCAGCCCGAGGACAGGGGCAGGAAACACCATATATTTT. Using reference TRBV5-1 and TRBJ1-3 for the parts outside the CDR3, the full variable domain is KAGVTQTPRYLIKTRGQQVTLSCSPISGHRSVSWYQQTPGQGLQFLFEYFSETQRNKGNFPGRFSGRQFSNSRSEMNVSTLELGDSALYLCASSPRTGAGNTIYFGEGSWLTVV.

The J gene is TRBJ2-1, the V gene TRBV4-2, with 7 bases aligning to TRBD1. V was pared by 0 bases and J by 7 bases, with 3 bases of the junction left unmatched. This CDR3 is 14 amino acids long. The germline gives CDR1 LGHNA, CDR2 YNFKEQ. The CDR3 DNA follows: TGTGCCAGCAGCCAAGAGGGGACAGTTAATGAGCAGTTCTTC. Translated: CASSQEGTVNEQFF.

V and J are TRBV6-5 and TRBJ1-5, with 8 bases identical to TRBD1. The germline CDR1 and CDR2 sequences are MNHEY and SVGAGI. There are 14 residues in the CDR3. V was clipped by 5 bases and J by 4 bases; unmatched bases: 4. The CDR3 here is CASSNDRGNQPQHF. In DNA form, the CDR3 reads TGTGCCAGCAGTAATGACAGGGGAAATCAGCCCCAGCATTTT.

The chain is built from TRBV6-5 and TRBJ2-7; unclear D gene. The CDR3 covers 14 residues. Between the trimmed V and J ends, which lost 2 bases and 0 bases, there was a span of 8 bases. CDR1 is MNHEY and CDR2 is SVGAGI in the germline V gene. The CDR3 region is CASSYIGCSYEQYV. CDR3 bases: TGTGCCAGCAGTTACATCGGGTGCTCCTACGAGCAGTACGTC.

The chain has TRBV7-2 and TRBJ2-1, with a tentative D call TRBD2 (7 bases). V gave up 4 bases and J gave up 5 bases, with 21 bases separating them. Germline V gives CDR1 SGHTA, CDR2 FQGNSA. CDR3 length equals 17 residues. CDR3 DNA sequence: TGTGCCAGCAGCTCGACTCTAGGGGGAGGGTTAGACAATGAGCAGTTCTTC. Translation gives CASSSTLGGGLDNEQFF.

The rearrangement links TRBV2 to TRBJ2-7; 9 bases match TRBD1. The CDR3 is 12 amino acids. Germline V gene data show CDR1 as SNHLY and CDR2 as FYNNEI. After removal of 6 bases from V and 5 bases from J, the junction contained 2 bases not matched to a gene. The CDR3 sequence: CASSRDRDEQYV. In DNA form, the CDR3 reads TGTGCCAGCAGCCGGGACAGGGACGAGCAGTACGTC.

The chain couples TRBV29-1 to TRBJ2-1, with D tentatively TRBD2 (5 bases). Per germline, CDR1 SQVTM and CDR2 ANQGSEA. This CDR3 contains 12 residues. V shed 7 bases and J shed 6 bases, with 13 bases lying between them. The CDR3 bases are TGCAGCGGAGGAGGAGGAGGCAATGAGCAGTTCTTC. It specifies CSGGGGGNEQFF.

The chain combines TRBV19 with TRBJ2-2; TRBD2 might be the D (6 bases). Germline-derived CDR1 and CDR2 are LNHDA and SQIVND (reference sequence). The V gene lost 10 bases and the J gene lost 5 bases, with 20 bases spanning the gap. This CDR3 region has 15 residues. CDR3 protein: CATGEGRRRTGELFF. Here the CDR3 DNA reads TGTGCCACAGGAGAAGGGAGGAGGAGAACCGGGGAGCTGTTTTTT.

The rearrangement links TRBV19 to TRBJ2-1, with 14 bases identical to TRBD2. Germline lookup yields CDR1 LNHDA and CDR2 SQIVND (reference sequence). V lost 5 bases and J lost 12; bases outside the gene matches: 12. This CDR3 has 16 amino acids. This CDR3 reads CASSPQQTSGGDGQFF. The CDR3 nucleotides read TGTGCCAGTAGTCCACAACAGACTAGCGGGGGGGATGGGCAGTTCTTC.

The chain recombines TRBV6-1 with TRBJ1-2; maybe TRBD1 (5 bases). Trimming took 11 bases from V and 4 from J, leaving 23 bases between them. The germline V gene encodes CDR1 MNHNS and CDR2 SASEGT. The CDR3 totals 15 residues. The DNA for the CDR3 is TGTGCCGGCCGACAGTCTATAACTTTGGGCTATGGCTACACCTTC. It specifies CAGRQSITLGYGYTF.

The V call is TRBV4-2, the J call TRBJ1-2; 8 bases align to TRBD1. The V segment lost 1 base and the J segment 7 bases; nucleotides outside the gene matches: 11. CDR3 length: 16 amino acids. From germline, CDR1 is LGHNA and CDR2 YNFKEQ. The CDR3 protein is CASSQVLTGEKRGYTF. For the CDR3, the DNA is TGTGCCAGCAGCCAAGTTTTGACAGGGGAAAAACGTGGCTACACCTTC.

The DNA for the CDR3 is TGTGCCAGCAGCTTAGATGGAGTTGGGGCAAAACTGTTTTTT. Translating it yields CASSLDGVGAKLFF. This chain links TRBV7-2 with TRBJ1-4; tentatively, D is TRBD1 (5 bases). CDR3 length: 14 amino acids. Trimming pared 1 base from V and 10 bases from J, leaving 13 bases between. Germline CDR1 and CDR2: SGHTA and FQGNSA. The full variable domain, in which reference TRBV7-2 and TRBJ1-4 provide the parts outside the CDR3, is GAGVSQSPSNKVTEKGKDVELRCDPISGHTALYWYRQSLGQGLEFLIYFQGNSAPDKSGLPSDRFSAERTGGSVSTLTIQRTQQEDSAVYLCASSLDGVGAKLFFGSGTQLSVL.

The chain is built from TRBV28 and TRBJ2-3; D uncertain. The CDR3 loop spans 13 amino acids. The V end was cut by 3 bases, the J end by 5 bases, with 9 bases between. Germline CDR1 is MDHEN and CDR2 is SYDVKM. The CDR3 reads CASSFRPGDTQYF. The CDR3, as DNA: TGTGCCAGCAGTTTCCGCCCCGGAGATACGCAGTATTTT.

The gene calls are TRBV19 and TRBJ1-5; 7 bases are shared with TRBD1. V lost 6 bases, J lost 5 bases, and 7 bases stayed unmatched. The germline V gene encodes CDR1 LNHDA and CDR2 SQIVND (reference sequence). CDR3 length equals 14 residues. The DNA of the CDR3 is TGTGCCAGTAGGAAAGACAGGGAGTATCAGCCCCAGCATTTT. This translates into CASRKDREYQPQHF.

The chain employs TRBV14 and TRBJ2-1, with 16 bases matching TRBD2. V trimming: 0 bases; J trimming: 8 bases; junction bases outside the gene matches: 4. The CDR3 extends over 17 amino acids. CDR1 SGHDN and CDR2 FVKESK come from the germline V gene. CDR3 sequence: CASSQEGLAGGVHEQFF. The CDR3 coding sequence is TGTGCCAGCAGCCAAGAGGGACTAGCGGGAGGGGTGCATGAGCAGTTCTTC.

The chain uses TRBV7-2 and TRBJ2-1, with TRBD2 matching 8 bases. V gave up 1 base and J gave up 10 bases; unmatched junction bases: 9. The CDR3 loop spans 15 amino acids. Germline lookup yields CDR1 SGHTA and CDR2 FQGNSA. The CDR3 DNA sequence: TGTGCCAGCAGCTTAGATCGAGCGGGAGCTGGCGAGCAGTTCTTC. It specifies CASSLDRAGAGEQFF.

This sequence joins TRBV19 and TRBJ2-2, with D perhaps TRBD1 (6 bases). V lost 5 bases and J lost 0, with 7 bases in between. The CDR3 has 14 amino acids. The germline V gene has CDR1 LNHDA and CDR2 SQIVND (reference sequence). The CDR3 loop reads CASSGQPNTGELFF. CDR3 DNA: TGTGCCAGTAGTGGACAGCCGAACACCGGGGAGCTGTTTTTT.

The chain combines TRBV11-3 with TRBJ2-7, with 9 bases fitting TRBD1. The CDR3 covers 18 residues. CDR1 is SGHNT, CDR2 YENEEA, per germline. With V trimmed by 2 bases and J by 3 bases, 14 bases remained unmatched. The CDR3 protein is CASSLIRWGTGQGYEQYF. CDR3 coding DNA: TGTGCCAGCAGCTTAATCCGCTGGGGGACGGGACAGGGCTACGAGCAGTACTTC.

The V call is TRBV6-1, the J call TRBJ1-6, with TRBD1 matching over 10 bases. Germline V gene lookup returns CDR1 MNHNS and CDR2 SASEGT. CDR3 length: 16 residues. With V trimmed by 4 bases and J by 7 bases, 7 bases remained unmatched. CDR3 sequence reads: CASSGDRGQINSPLHF. In DNA form, the CDR3 reads TGTGCCAGCAGTGGCGACAGGGGGCAAATAAATTCACCCCTCCACTTT.

The J gene is TRBJ1-5, the V gene TRBV19, with D tentatively TRBD1 (5 bases). Germline V CDR1 and CDR2: LNHDA, SQIVND (reference sequence). The CDR3 covers 15 residues. V was trimmed by 6 bases and J by 6 bases, leaving 18 bases between them. The CDR3 region has the DNA TGTGCCAGTAGCATTGACAGTGGGGGGAGTCAGCCCCAGCATTTT. Residues: CASSIDSGGSQPQHF.

The chain employs TRBV19 and TRBJ2-3; no definite D call. V was shortened by 2 bases and J by 1 base, with 4 bases between the two germline ends. Germline V gene sequence: CDR1 LNHDA, CDR2 SQIVND (reference sequence). This CDR3 comprises 13 residues. The CDR3 loop reads CASSIIGTDTQYF. For the CDR3, the DNA is TGTGCCAGTAGTATAATAGGCACAGATACGCAGTATTTT.

In nucleotides, the CDR3 is TGTGCCAGCTCAGTTAGCTCTGGAAACACCATATATTTT. Translated: CASSVSSGNTIYF. The chain combines TRBV18 with TRBJ1-3; D is undetermined. Germline V gene sequence: CDR1 KGHSH, CDR2 LQKENI. The CDR3 runs to 13 residues. V was cut by 5 bases and J by 0 bases, with 5 bases left in between.

V gene TRBV5-1 combines with J gene TRBJ1-5; D unclear. Germline loops: CDR1 SGHRS, CDR2 YFSETQ. This CDR3 comprises 15 residues. V lost 1 base and J 0 bases, leaving 8 bases between the germline ends. The CDR3, as DNA: TGCGCCAGCAGCTTGCTGGGGAGTAGCAATCAGCCCCAGCATTTT. Translated, it gives CASSLLGSSNQPQHF. The complete variable domain, with remaining parts taken from reference TRBV5-1 and TRBJ1-5, reads KAGVTQTPRYLIKTRGQQVTLSCSPISGHRSVSWYQQTPGQGLQFLFEYFSETQRNKGNFPGRFSGRQFSNSRSEMNVSTLELGDSALYLCASSLLGSSNQPQHFGDGTRLSIL.